Below, one T cell receptor beta chain is given with its context. The antigen is undetermined. The trim removed 2 bases at V and 0 bases at J, leaving 6 bases unmatched. This CDR3 contains 18 residues. Germline V CDR1 and CDR2: SGHRS, YFSETQ. The sample comes from a study of T cells in localized non-small cell lung cancer. Study-level results: Uninvolved adjacent lung showed higher T cell clonality than tumor. Within adjacent lung there appeared a median approximately 59 of the top 100 tumor clones.

Libraries were prepared by immunoSEQ multiplex PCR; TCRdb keeps only in-frame clonotypes and omits some of them. Found here are roughly 35,000 clones, roughly 90% of them singletons; the top ten hold over 2%. V gene TRBV5-1 combines with J gene TRBJ2-1, with TRBD2 matching 12 bases. The TCR was taken from a female donor older than 55 with stage I lung adenocarcinoma. The sample in question was peripheral blood, obtained before any cancer treatment. The CDR3 region is CASSFGLAGLSSYNEQFF. In nucleotides, the CDR3 is TGCGCCAGCAGCTTCGGACTAGCGGGGCTGAGCTCCTACAATGAGCAGTTCTTC.